Listed below are T cell receptor beta chains from one sample, sequenced in a study of blood T cell repertoires in COVID-19. Clones were read by immunoSEQ multiplex PCR, and TCRdb kept only the in-frame ones, dropping some. The data show approximately 140,000 clones, approximately 87% seen once. The sequenced sample consisted of peripheral blood. These receptors came from a woman in her forties with acute or convalescent COVID-19. The CDR3 runs from the conserved cysteine through the conserved F or W. D genes are given only for firm matches. Size is stated for part of the rows, as once, few or many counts, or as a class when the clone is expanded.

>NA|TRBV12-3/TRBV12-4|11|TRBJ2-7|NA
CASSTGYEQYF
TGTGCCAGTTCCACAGGCTACGAGCAGTACTTC
>NA|TRBV10-3|15|TRBJ2-3|TRBD1
CASGGQGAGMDTQYF
TGTGCATCAGGAGGACAGGGGGCCGGTATGGATACGCAGTATTTT
>NA|TRBV7-2|15|TRBJ1-1|NA
CASSLGGVMNTEAFF
TGTGCCAGCAGCTTAGGAGGTGTCATGAACACTGAAGCTTTCTTT
>NA|TRBV6-2/TRBV6-3|19|TRBJ2-2|TRBD2
CASSYSGTSGRGRTGELFF
TGTGCCAGCAGTTACTCAGGGACTAGCGGGAGAGGTAGAACCGGGGAGCTGTTTTTT
>NA|TRBV30|13|TRBJ1-1|NA
CAWRQTENTEAFF
TGTGCCTGGAGACAAACAGAAAACACTGAAGCTTTCTTT
>NA|TRBV21-1|16|TRBJ1-2|NA
CASSRATDGENYGYTF
TGTGCCAGCAGCCGCGCTACCGACGGGGAAAACTATGGCTACACCTTC
>NA|TRBV7-2|15|TRBJ2-7|NA
CASSRNPGLPYEQYF
TGTGCCAGCAGTCGTAACCCGGGACTGCCCTACGAGCAGTACTTC
>few|TRBV6-5|13|TRBJ1-3|NA
CASRPGLGNTIYF
TGTGCCAGCAGACCAGGCCTCGGAAACACCATATATTTT
>NA|TRBV3-1/TRBV3-2|15|TRBJ2-1|TRBD2
CASSPSGRALNEQFF
TGTGCCAGCAGCCCCAGCGGGAGGGCCCTGAATGAGCAGTTCTTC
>NA|TRBV18|15|TRBJ1-1|NA
CASSATRGDDTEAFF
TGTGCCAGCTCAGCCACACGGGGGGACGACACTGAAGCTTTCTTT
>NA|TRBV30|13|TRBJ2-7|TRBD2
CAWSGGRAYEQYF
TGTGCCTGGAGTGGCGGGAGGGCCTACGAGCAGTACTTC
>NA|TRBV21-1|12|TRBJ2-7|NA
CARDRERREQYF
TGTGCCAGGGACAGGGAGAGACGCGAGCAGTACTTC
>once|TRBV3-1/TRBV3-2|15|TRBJ1-1|NA
CASSQDEGGHTEAFF
TGTGCCAGCAGCCAAGACGAAGGGGGACACACTGAAGCTTTCTTT
>NA|TRBV28|15|TRBJ2-5|TRBD1
CASSPSTGMKETQYF
TGTGCCAGCAGCCCCTCGACAGGGATGAAAGAGACCCAGTACTTC
>NA|TRBV18|12|TRBJ1-2|TRBD1
CASSPDRDGYTF
TGTGCCAGCTCACCGGACAGGGATGGCTACACCTTC
>NA|TRBV9|16|TRBJ1-2|NA
CASSVPGTPPNYGYTF
TGTGCCAGCAGCGTACCAGGGACACCTCCTAACTATGGCTACACCTTC
>NA|TRBV2|14|TRBJ1-5|NA
CASRDTYSNQPQHF
TGTGCCAGCCGGGACACATATAGCAATCAGCCCCAGCATTTT
>once|TRBV7-8|12|TRBJ1-2|NA
CASGTDYLGYTF
TGTGCCAGCGGGACGGACTATTTGGGCTACACCTTC
>NA|TRBV29-1|13|TRBJ1-2|TRBD1
CSVKGQTSYGYTF
TGCAGCGTTAAGGGACAGACGTCTTATGGCTACACCTTC
>NA|TRBV10-3|14|TRBJ1-2|TRBD1
CAISEPGTGGGYTF
TGTGCCATCAGTGAACCCGGGACAGGGGGGGGCTACACCTTC
>NA|TRBV11-1|11|TRBJ1-1|NA
CASSSYSRAFF
TGTGCCAGCAGCTCCTATAGTCGGGCTTTCTTT
>NA|TRBV4-2|14|TRBJ2-7|TRBD1
CASSKPGQNYEQYF
TGTGCCAGCAGCAAACCGGGACAGAACTACGAGCAGTACTTC
>NA|TRBV3-1/TRBV3-2|14|TRBJ2-5|NA
CASSQGRLQETQYF
TGTGCCAGCAGCCAAGGACGACTCCAAGAGACCCAGTACTTC
>NA|TRBV5-1|14|TRBJ2-5|NA
CASSIQGSQETQYF
TGCGCCAGCAGCATCCAGGGGTCCCAAGAGACCCAGTACTTC
>NA|TRBV30|15|TRBJ2-2|TRBD2
CAWSPGLAGTGELFF
TGTGCCTGGAGTCCCGGACTAGCGGGCACCGGGGAGCTGTTTTTT
>NA|TRBV28|17|TRBJ2-1|NA
CASSLTYITSRGNEQFF
TGTGCCAGCAGTTTAACATACATCACTAGTAGGGGGAATGAGCAGTTCTTC
>NA|TRBV27|16|TRBJ2-2|TRBD2
CASSSEAGGNTGELFF
TGTGCCAGCAGTTCGGAAGCGGGGGGTAACACCGGGGAGCTGTTTTTT